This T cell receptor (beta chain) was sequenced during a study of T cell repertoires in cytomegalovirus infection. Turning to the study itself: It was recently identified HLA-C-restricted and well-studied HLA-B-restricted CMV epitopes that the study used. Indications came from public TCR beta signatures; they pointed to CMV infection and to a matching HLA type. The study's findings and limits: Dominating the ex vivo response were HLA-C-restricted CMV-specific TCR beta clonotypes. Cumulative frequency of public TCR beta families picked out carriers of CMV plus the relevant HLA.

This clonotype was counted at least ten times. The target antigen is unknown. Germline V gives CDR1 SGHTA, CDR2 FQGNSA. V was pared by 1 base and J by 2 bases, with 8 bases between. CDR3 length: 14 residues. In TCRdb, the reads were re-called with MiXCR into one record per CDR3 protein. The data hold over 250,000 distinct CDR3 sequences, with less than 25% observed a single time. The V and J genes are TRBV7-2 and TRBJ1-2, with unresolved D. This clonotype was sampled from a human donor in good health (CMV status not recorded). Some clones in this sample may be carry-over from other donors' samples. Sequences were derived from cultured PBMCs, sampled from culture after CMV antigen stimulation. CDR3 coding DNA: TGTGCCAGCAGCTTAGGGGTGTCGAACTATGGCTACACCTTC. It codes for CASSLGVSNYGYTF.